The 2 T cell receptor beta chains reported below all come from one sample, sequenced in a study of control samples from healthy donors and cancer patients (dated by TCRdb to the early 2020s). The library relied on the immunoSEQ multiplex PCR assay. Imported from immuneACCESS, the table was reduced by TCRdb to in-frame sequences with V and J called. These copies leave out some clones; in studies compared against another copy, an unresolved V gene accounts for under half, and the cause of the remainder is not known. Recorded for this sample are fewer than 90,000 clones; over 70% of them occurred a single time. The biggest ten clones account for under 30% of the sample. The sequenced sample was blood. The receptors originated from a man aged 50 to 59 in good health.

The chain couples TRBV29-1 to TRBJ1-1; 7 nucleotides match TRBD1. Germline CDR1 and CDR2: SQVTM and ANQGSEA. J gave up 2 bases and V 6 bases, and 6 bases lay outside the gene matches. The length of the CDR3 is 13 residues. The CDR3, as DNA: TGCAGCGTCTTGACAGGGCTTAACACTGAAGCTTTCTTT. It is translated as CSVLTGLNTEAFF.

In this sample, this clone turned up a few times. This CDR3 is CASSPRTSGGQETQYF. The CDR3 nucleotides are TGTGCCAGCAGCCCGAGGACTAGCGGGGGGCAGGAGACCCAGTACTTC. The V and J genes are TRBV3-1 (or the pseudogene TRBV3-2) and TRBJ2-5; 14 bases map to TRBD2. Germline CDR1 is LGHDT and CDR2 is YNNKEL (reference sequence). CDR3 length: 16 amino acids. V lost 4 bases and J lost 5; bases outside the gene matches: 6.